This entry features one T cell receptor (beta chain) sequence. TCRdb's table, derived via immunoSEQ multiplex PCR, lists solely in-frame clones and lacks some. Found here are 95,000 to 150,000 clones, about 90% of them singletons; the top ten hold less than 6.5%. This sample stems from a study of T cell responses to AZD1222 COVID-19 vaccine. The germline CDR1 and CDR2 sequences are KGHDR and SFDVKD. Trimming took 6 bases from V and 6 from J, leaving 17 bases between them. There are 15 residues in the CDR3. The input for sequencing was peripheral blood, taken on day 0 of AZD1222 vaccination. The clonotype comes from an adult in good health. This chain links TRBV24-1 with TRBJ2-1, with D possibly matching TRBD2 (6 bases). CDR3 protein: CATSPKRAGSNEQFF. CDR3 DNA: TGTGCCACCAGTCCTAAGCGGGCAGGTAGCAATGAGCAGTTCTTC.